The 8 T cell receptor beta chains presented below share a single source sample, sequenced in a study of T-cell reconstitution after alpha-beta-depleted transplantation in children. This sample's TCRbeta library carried unique molecular identifier barcodes. Via MiXCR, TCRdb re-called the PCR reads, giving one row per CDR3 protein. The data show 540,000 or so distinct CDR3 sequences, 23% seen once. The sequencing here drew on PBMCs, mostly from graft donor cells, taken 360 days after TCRalphabeta/CD19-depleted stem cell transplant. These receptors were taken from a boy under two years old who had a stem cell transplant for acute myeloid leukemia, so the T cells may come from the graft donor.

There are many counts of this clonotype. The rearrangement links TRBV4-1 to TRBJ2-2; D remains unclear. In germline, CDR1 is MGHRA, CDR2 YSYEKL. The CDR3 is made up of 15 amino acids. Trimming cost V 4 bases and J 4 bases, with 13 bases left between them. The CDR3 coding sequence is TGCGCCAGCAGCCCTGCGTATCCCCTCACCGGGGAGCTGTTTTTT. Amino acids: CASSPAYPLTGELFF.

In this sample, this clonotype turned up a few times. The chain is built from TRBV5-1 and TRBJ2-1; D is possibly TRBD1 or TRBD2 (5 bases each). From germline, CDR1 is SGHRS and CDR2 YFSETQ. V lost 4 bases to trimming and J lost 4 bases, with 12 bases between them. This CDR3 is 14 amino acids long. In DNA form, the CDR3 reads TGCGCCAGCAGCGGATCGGGACGGTACAATGAGCAGTTCTTC. Translating it yields CASSGSGRYNEQFF.

The chain employs TRBV11-2 and TRBJ2-6; D possibly corresponds to TRBD1 (5 bases). The CDR3 sequence is 18 residues long. CDR1 is SGHAT, CDR2 FQNNGV, per germline. V lost 6 bases and J 0 bases, leaving 18 bases between the germline ends. The CDR3 here is CASSLWTLPPSGANVLTF. The CDR3 DNA reads TGTGCCAGCAGTCTATGGACATTACCTCCCTCTGGGGCCAACGTCCTGACTTTC.

This chain links TRBV12-3 or TRBV12-4 with TRBJ2-3; 7 positions agree with TRBD1. Trimming at V came to 6 bases and at J to 0 bases, leaving 9 bases not matched to a gene. The CDR3 contains 16 residues. CDR3 coding DNA: TGTGCCAGCAGCCCGAAACAGGGGCCTAGCACAGATACGCAGTATTTT. Amino acid sequence: CASSPKQGPSTDTQYF.

This clonotype was detected a few times. The V and J genes are TRBV15 and TRBJ1-2, with a tentative D call TRBD1 (5 bases). Germline V gives CDR1 LNHNV, CDR2 YYDKDF (reference sequence). The CDR3 runs 14 residues. V dropped 3 bases and J dropped 8 bases, with 16 bases sitting between them. CDR3 in DNA: TGTGCCACCAGCAGGGGAGACGGGACCTTAGGCTACACCTTC. Protein sequence: CATSRGDGTLGYTF.

This chain uses TRBV18 with TRBJ2-4; TRBD2 might be the D (9 bases). Germline CDR1 reads KGHSH; CDR2 reads LQKENI. CDR3 length: 18 residues. Trimming removed 3 bases from V and 0 bases from J, with 18 bases in between. The CDR3 nucleotides read TGTGCCAGCTCACCGAGCGGGGGGACAGGTCCAGCCAAAAACATTCAGTACTTC. Its translation: CASSPSGGTGPAKNIQYF.

The CDR3 reads CASSRTDLWADTQYF. Here the CDR3 DNA reads TGTGCCAGCAGTCGGACGGATCTCTGGGCAGATACGCAGTATTTT. This chain joins TRBV6-1 and TRBJ2-3; D unresolved. Germline V gene data show CDR1 as MNHNS and CDR2 as SASEGT. The CDR3 totals 15 residues. Trimming stripped 5 bases from V and 4 bases from J, with 16 bases between.

This clonotype was counted many times. V usage is TRBV28 and J usage is TRBJ1-3; no clear D gene. V was shortened by 0 bases and J by 1 base, with 4 bases between the two germline ends. The CDR3 has 14 residues. Germline lookup yields CDR1 MDHEN and CDR2 SYDVKM. CDR3: CASSLWGSGNTIYF. Here the CDR3 DNA reads TGTGCCAGCAGTTTATGGGGTTCTGGAAACACCATATATTTT.